The T cell receptor beta chain under discussion was sequenced for a study of early T cells in non-severe SARS-CoV-2 infection. Study-level information: With bulk RNA from unsorted whole blood as input, sequencing yielded unpaired chains.

This clonotype has a count of ten or more. Mismatch with germline at one junction end may stem from a read error. Unique molecular identifiers were affixed to single, distinct cDNA molecules. TCRdb recomputed calls from the 5' RACE reads with MiXCR, one row per CDR3 protein. Of about 60,000 distinct CDR3 sequences listed, around 11% are singletons. This CDR3 spans 12 amino acids. In germline, CDR1 is MDHEN, CDR2 SYDVKM. The J gene is TRBJ2-7, the V gene TRBV28; a possible D gene is TRBD1 (6 bases). This TCR was sampled from an adult who was a healthcare worker with PCR-confirmed SARS-CoV-2 infection or an uninfected control (not recorded which). Sample: whole blood. DNA of the CDR3: TGTGCCAGCACAGGCGGTGGGGACACCTGGGACTTC. Translation: CASTGGGDTWDF.